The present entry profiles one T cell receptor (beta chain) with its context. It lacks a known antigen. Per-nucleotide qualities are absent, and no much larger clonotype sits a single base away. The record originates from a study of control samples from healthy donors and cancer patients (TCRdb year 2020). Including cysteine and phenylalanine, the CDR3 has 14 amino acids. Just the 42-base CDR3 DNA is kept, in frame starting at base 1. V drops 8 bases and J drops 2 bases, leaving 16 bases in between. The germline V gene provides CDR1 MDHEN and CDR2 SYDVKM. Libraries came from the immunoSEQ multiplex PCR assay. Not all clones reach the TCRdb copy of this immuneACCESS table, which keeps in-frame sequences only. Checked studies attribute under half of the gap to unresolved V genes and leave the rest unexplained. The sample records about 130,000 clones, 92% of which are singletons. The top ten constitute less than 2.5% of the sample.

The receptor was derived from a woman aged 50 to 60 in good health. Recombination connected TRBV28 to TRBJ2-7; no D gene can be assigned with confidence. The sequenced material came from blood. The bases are TGTGCCAGCGCCAATCTAGGGCCCCCCTACGAGCAGTACTTC. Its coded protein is CASANLGPPYEQYF.